Below, one TCR beta chain is given with its context. Its antigen is as yet unknown. This sample is part of a study of CD8 T cells in Susac syndrome. Findings of the study overall: An acknowledgment was made by the study that its TCR sequencing and HLA analysis involved relatively few individuals.

V was clipped by 7 bases and J by 8 bases; unmatched bases: 10. Germline loops: CDR1 KGHDR, CDR2 SFDVKD. The CDR3 loop spans 15 amino acids. It was with random hexamers that roughly 0.45 to 1 ug RNA was reverse transcribed. It was immunoSEQ multiplex PCR that amplified TCR beta CDR3 across 54 Vbeta and 13 Jbeta. In TCRdb, the immunoSEQ multiplex PCR reads were re-called with MiXCR into one record per CDR3 protein. The sample consists of 150,000 to 200,000 distinct CDR3 sequences, just over 90% of them appearing once. Sequencing of TCR beta was performed on blood CD8+ and CD4+ T cells. The CD8+ and CD4+ T cells were negatively isolated, with the TEMRA cells enriched by FACS.

The rearrangement links TRBV24-1 to TRBJ2-1; 10 nucleotides line up with TRBD2. The clonotype comes from a human donor in good health. Sample: CD4+ T cells from PBMCs. CDR3 sequence reads: CATSGASGGGYEQFF. The CDR3 DNA reads TGTGCCACCAGCGGAGCTAGCGGGGGTGGGTATGAGCAGTTCTTC.